This TCR beta chain was documented in a study of prognosis after radiotherapy for stage I lung cancer. With two-round multiplex PCR, TCR beta CDR3 sequences were amplified from genomic DNA. Primers targeting each individual TRBV and TRBJ gene were applied in first-round PCR. MiXCR, applied by TCRdb to the multiplex PCR reads, yields one record per CDR3 protein. The data show approximately 28,000 distinct CDR3 sequences, with about 42% seen just once and 15% held by the top ten. The CDR3 consists of 15 residues. CDR1 is SGHRS and CDR2 is YFSETQ in the germline V gene. V was pared by 0 bases and J by 4 bases, with 4 bases of the junction left unmatched. This clonotype was counted ten times or more. Its antigen is undetermined. Study-wide results and limits: Samples before stereotactic body radiation therapy had more unique TCR clones (median about 9,700 versus 6,500).

The chain is built from TRBV5-1 and TRBJ2-7; 10 bases are shared with TRBD1. The material was PBMCs, obtained before or after stereotactic body radiation therapy (not recorded which). The TCR was taken from a donor of 50 years or more with non-small cell lung cancer. CDR3 region: CASSLGQGARYEQYF. The CDR3 DNA reads TGCGCCAGCAGCTTGGGACAGGGGGCTCGGTACGAGCAGTACTTC.